This T cell receptor (beta chain) was found in a study of CD8 T cells in ankylosing spondylitis. Only a few counts were recorded for this clonotype. Antigen: not known. V dropped 8 bases and J dropped 5 bases, with 13 bases sitting between them. The CDR3 contains 13 residues. Per the germline V gene, CDR1 is MNHNS and CDR2 is SASEGT. By quantitative 5'-RACE with molecular barcodes, the TCR beta libraries were made. TCRdb fed the 5' RACE reads into MiXCR, producing one record per CDR3 protein. Here the sample spans some 450,000 distinct CDR3 sequences, roughly 15% being singletons. Study-wide results and limits: One TCR beta motif, made up of roughly 8 highly homologous variants, appeared characteristic of ankylosing spondylitis blood. Reportedly, significant enrichment of disease-linked clones occurred in matched ankylosing spondylitis synovial fluid. Earlier authors reported some of these motif variants in reactive arthritis synovial fluid and blood. With a CD8+ phenotype, disease-linked clones were relatively rare in peripheral blood.

The chain carries TRBV6-1 and TRBJ1-5, with a tentative D call TRBD1 (5 bases). Sequences were obtained from blood, either unsorted or a sorted T cell fraction (not recorded which). This sequence was found in a male donor with ankylosing spondylitis. The DNA of the CDR3 is TGTGCCAGCTCCGGGACTGTAGATCAGCCCCAGCATTTT. Its protein product is CASSGTVDQPQHF.